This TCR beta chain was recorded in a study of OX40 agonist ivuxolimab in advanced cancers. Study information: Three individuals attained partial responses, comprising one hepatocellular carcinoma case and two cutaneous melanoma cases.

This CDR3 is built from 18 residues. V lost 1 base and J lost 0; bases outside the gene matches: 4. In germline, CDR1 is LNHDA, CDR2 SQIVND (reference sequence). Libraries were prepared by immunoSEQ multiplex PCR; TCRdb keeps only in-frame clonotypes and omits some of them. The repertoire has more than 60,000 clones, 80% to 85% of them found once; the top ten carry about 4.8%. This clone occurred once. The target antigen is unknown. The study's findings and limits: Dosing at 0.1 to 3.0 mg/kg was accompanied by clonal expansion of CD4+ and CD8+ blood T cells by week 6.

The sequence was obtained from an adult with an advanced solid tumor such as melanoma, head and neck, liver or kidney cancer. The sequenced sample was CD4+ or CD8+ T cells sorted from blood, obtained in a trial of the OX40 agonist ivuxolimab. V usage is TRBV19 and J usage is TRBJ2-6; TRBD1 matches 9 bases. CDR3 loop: CASSIAGTGSSGANVLTF. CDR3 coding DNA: TGTGCCAGTAGTATAGCCGGGACAGGGAGCTCTGGGGCCAACGTCCTGACTTTC.